The clone carrying this T cell receptor (beta chain) was counted many times. What it binds is not known. The data originate from a study of regulatory T cells in long-lasting Graves disease. Study background: Newly diagnosed Graves' patients had under 3 months of antithyroid drugs.

Documented time point: newly diagnosed GD, antithyroid drugs for less than 3 months. Scientists built the TCR library using RNA that was extracted from PBMCs. The CDR3 is made up of 13 amino acids. Germline loops: CDR1 SGHNT, CDR2 YENEEA. V lost 4 bases to trimming and J lost 4 bases, with 8 bases between them. Study-level points and caveats: Rather than thyroid tissue, only peripheral blood underwent study. Persistent disease exhibited a predilection for TRBV28, TRBJ1-2 and TRBJ2-5.

The authors built TCR beta libraries using iRepertoire HTBI primers and Arm-PCR of CDR3 regions. In the source study's methods: Overall, samples carried 62 TRBV and about 15 TRBJ segments. TCRdb redid the calling of the multiplex PCR reads with MiXCR, one entry per CDR3 protein. These V and J calls are TCRdb output, not the study's own analysis. Seen here are more than 400,000 distinct CDR3 sequences, about a sixth observed once, and the top ten hold around a tenth. This same sample was also part of a study on T cells in Graves' hyperthyroidism and ophthalmopathy.

This TCR was recovered from a woman between 25 and 40 years old with Graves disease. This rearrangement joins TRBV11-3 to TRBJ2-1; D may correspond to TRBD1 or TRBD2 (5 bases each). Here the sequenced sample was peripheral blood mononuclear cells (PBMCs), taken at new diagnosis, from a patient treated with antithyroid drugs. CDR3 sequence: CASSSGPYNEQFF. The CDR3 coding sequence is TGTGCCAGCAGCTCGGGACCGTACAATGAGCAGTTCTTC.